A single sample is the source of the 23 T cell receptor beta chains below, sequenced in a study of T cells after yellow fever vaccination. One entry per CDR3 protein results from TCRdb running MiXCR on the 5' RACE reads. The sample includes hundreds of thousands of distinct CDR3 sequences, about 8.7% of them seen just once. Material: PBMCs, obtained on the day of the first yellow fever vaccination. The receptors stem from a man younger than 35 who received the YFV17D yellow fever vaccine.

This clonotype was detected only a few times. The gene calls are TRBV12-3 or TRBV12-4 and TRBJ2-7; the D is unclear. V lost 3 bases and J 4 bases, leaving 13 bases between the germline ends. The CDR3 sequence is 14 residues long. The CDR3 DNA reads TGTGCCAGCAGTTTGGAGTCTCGCCAATACGAGCAGTACTTC. Its protein product is CASSLESRQYEQYF.

The rearrangement uses TRBV5-1 and TRBJ2-3; 11 bases agree with TRBD2. Germline CDR1 SGHRS, CDR2 YFSETQ. V trimming: 1 base; J trimming: 3 bases; junction bases outside the gene matches: 13. The CDR3 contains 19 residues. This CDR3 is CASSLQGATSGGITDTQYF. The CDR3 nucleotides are TGCGCCAGCAGCTTGCAGGGGGCAACTAGCGGGGGAATTACAGATACGCAGTATTTT.

This clonotype was picked up many times. This rearrangement joins TRBV5-1 to TRBJ2-1; D could derive from TRBD1 or TRBD2 (5 bases each). The CDR3 covers 14 residues. V was clipped by 4 bases and J by 2 bases, with 10 bases between them. The germline V gene has CDR1 SGHRS and CDR2 YFSETQ. CDR3 coding DNA: TGCGCCAGCAGCCTCGGGACGACCTACAATGAGCAGTTCTTC. It yields the protein CASSLGTTYNEQFF. Together with reference TRBV5-1 and TRBJ2-1, the CDR3 gives the full variable domain: KAGVTQTPRYLIKTRGQQVTLSCSPISGHRSVSWYQQTPGQGLQFLFEYFSETQRNKGNFPGRFSGRQFSNSRSEMNVSTLELGDSALYLCASSLGTTYNEQFFGPGTRLTVL.

V and J are TRBV30 and TRBJ2-4, with a tentative D call TRBD2 (5 bases). V was cut by 5 bases and J by 9 bases, with 11 bases left in between. Germline V lookup: CDR1 GTSNPN, CDR2 SVGIG (reference sequence). This CDR3 is built from 11 residues. CDR3 residues: CAWEGGGIQYF. The CDR3, as DNA: TGTGCCTGGGAGGGTGGCGGCATTCAGTACTTC.

V is TRBV29-1 and J is TRBJ2-2; no firm D call. The CDR3 has 13 amino acids. Germline V gene data show CDR1 as SQVTM and CDR2 as ANQGSEA. V lost 4 bases, J lost 2 bases, and 8 bases lay in between. The CDR3 protein is CSVVEYNTGELFF. The CDR3 nucleotides are TGCAGCGTTGTGGAGTATAACACCGGGGAGCTGTTTTTT.

Ten or more counts support this clonotype. The genes are TRBV5-1 and TRBJ2-5; D ambiguous. The V gene's germline CDR1 is SGHRS and CDR2 YFSETQ. This CDR3 is built from 14 residues. The ends were cut back, 5 bases at V and 1 base at J, with 12 bases in the middle. CDR3 bases: TGCGCCAGCAGAGGTCACAGCGCCCAAGAGACCCAGTACTTC. Amino acid sequence: CASRGHSAQETQYF.

In its sample, this clonotype was seen a few times. The chain couples TRBV7-2 to TRBJ2-1; 9 bases match TRBD2. This CDR3 region has 16 residues. Losses at the gene ends were 5 bases for V and 8 bases for J; bases not matched to a gene: 13. CDR1 and CDR2 from the germline V gene are SGHTA and FQGNSA. The CDR3 DNA reads as TGTGCCAGCAGCCCGGCGCGGGGCGGGGGGGCTTATGAGCAGTTCTTC. The encoded protein is CASSPARGGGAYEQFF. The full variable domain, with the rest looked up from reference TRBV7-2 and TRBJ2-1, is GAGVSQSPSNKVTEKGKDVELRCDPISGHTALYWYRQSLGQGLEFLIYFQGNSAPDKSGLPSDRFSAERTGGSVSTLTIQRTQQEDSAVYLCASSPARGGGAYEQFFGPGTRLTVL.

This clonotype was picked up a small number of times. The chain links TRBV7-2 to TRBJ2-3; maybe TRBD1 (5 bases). V dropped 2 bases and J dropped 5 bases, with 14 bases sitting between them. Germline CDR1 SGHTA, CDR2 FQGNSA. The CDR3 extends over 15 amino acids. The CDR3 loop is CASSLSARQIDTQYF. The CDR3 DNA reads TGTGCCAGCAGCTTATCGGCCAGACAGATAGATACGCAGTATTTT.

The CDR3 DNA reads TGTGCCAGCAGCCAATCGACGGGAAAGAACACCGGGGAGCTGTTTTTT. This translates into CASSQSTGKNTGELFF. This rearrangement joins TRBV4-2 to TRBJ2-2; D is perhaps TRBD2 (5 bases). The germline CDR1 and CDR2 sequences are LGHNA and YNFKEQ. CDR3 size: 16 residues. V was cut by 2 bases and J by 1 base, with 11 bases left in between.

V gene TRBV6-2 or TRBV6-3 combines with J gene TRBJ1-2; weak D call: TRBD1 (5 bases). The CDR3 totals 13 residues. Trimming took 5 bases from V and 4 from J, leaving 11 bases between them. Germline V gives CDR1 MNHEY, CDR2 SVGEGT. Here the CDR3 DNA reads TGTGCCAGCAGTCAGACAGTCAGCTATGGCTACACCTTC. Its translation: CASSQTVSYGYTF.

The chain combines TRBV2 with TRBJ1-2; 9 bases align to TRBD1. J was trimmed by 8 bases and V by 4 bases; bases with no gene match: 8. This CDR3 is built from 14 residues. CDR1 is SNHLY, CDR2 FYNNEI, per germline. CDR3 nucleotides: TGTGCCAGCAGTGCTGGGACAGGGCTTGGCGGCTACACCTTC. Its translation: CASSAGTGLGGYTF.

In its sample, this clonotype was seen a few times. The rearrangement joins TRBV6-2 or TRBV6-3 to TRBJ1-1; D not resolved. The V end lost 11 bases, the J end lost 1 base, and 11 bases lay between the germline ends. This CDR3 is 12 amino acids long. Germline V gene lookup returns CDR1 MNHEY and CDR2 SVGEGT. The CDR3 nucleotides are TGTGCCGGATCGGACGGGAACACTGAAGCTTTCTTT. Protein sequence: CAGSDGNTEAFF.

This clonotype turned up a few times. Here the CDR3 DNA reads TGTGCCAGCAGCTTAATCAGGTCAGGCTCTGGGGCCAACGTCCTGACTTTC. Its protein product is CASSLIRSGSGANVLTF. This chain joins TRBV11-2 and TRBJ2-6; unclear D gene. Germline assignment: CDR1 SGHAT and CDR2 FQNNGV. This CDR3 has 17 residues. V was shortened by 2 bases and J by 0 bases, with 11 bases between the two germline ends.

CDR3 residues: CASSPHRDRDHEQYV. Here the CDR3 DNA reads TGTGCCAGCAGCCCCCATCGGGACAGGGACCACGAGCAGTACGTC. The chain is built from TRBV6-1 and TRBJ2-7; 9 bases are shared with TRBD1. Germline V gives CDR1 MNHNS, CDR2 SASEGT. Trimming cost V 6 bases and J 5 bases; bases outside gene matches: 11. This CDR3 is 15 amino acids long.

A note on this clonotype: The junction does not match germline at one end; this may be a read error. The chain joins TRBV3-1 to TRBJ2-5; D is possibly TRBD1 (6 bases). CDR1 is LGHDT and CDR2 is YNNKEL in the germline V gene (reference sequence). This CDR3 is 15 amino acids long. The CDR3 DNA reads as TGTGCCACCAGCCAAGAAGGGACAAGGCGGGAGACCCAGTACTTC. Translated, it gives CATSQEGTRRETQYF.

This clonotype appeared a few times. This chain's CDR3 is CASSLIPGTDTQYF. The CDR3, as DNA: TGTGCCAGCAGCTTGATTCCAGGAACAGATACGCAGTATTTT. The gene calls are TRBV5-5 and TRBJ2-3; D remains unclear. The CDR3 consists of 14 residues. Germline assignment: CDR1 SGHKS and CDR2 YYEKEE (reference sequence). Trimming took off 1 base at V and 3 bases at J, with 9 bases between the two ends.

This clonotype occurred many times. This chain joins TRBV12-3 or TRBV12-4 and TRBJ1-1, with D tentatively TRBD1 (5 bases). CDR3 length equals 15 residues. The V gene lost 3 bases and the J gene lost 2 bases, with 13 bases spanning the gap. The CDR3 DNA follows: TGTGCCAGCAGTTTTGGTGGGACGGTAAACACTGAAGCTTTCTTT. Translation: CASSFGGTVNTEAFF.

The table lists this clonotype with many counts. The chain recombines TRBV5-1 with TRBJ2-5, with TRBD2 as a possible D gene (6 bases). The germline V gene has CDR1 SGHRS and CDR2 YFSETQ. The CDR3 spans 16 residues. V was trimmed by 7 bases and J by 1 base, leaving 20 bases between them. The CDR3 DNA reads as TGCGCCAGCTCTGACTCGGGGGTCAATCTCCAAGAGACCCAGTACTTC. It is translated as CASSDSGVNLQETQYF.

The chain combines TRBV19 with TRBJ1-3; D gene ambiguous. Germline CDR1 reads LNHDA; CDR2 reads SQIVND (reference sequence). The CDR3 is made up of 11 amino acids. Trimming cost V 6 bases and J 4 bases, with 4 bases left between them. The CDR3 nucleotides read TGTGCCAGTAGAGCCGGAAACACCATATATTTT. Translated: CASRAGNTIYF. The full variable domain, with the rest looked up from reference TRBV19 and TRBJ1-3, is DGGITQSPKYLFRKEGQNVTLSCEQNLNHDAMYWYRQDPGQGLRLIYYSQIVNDFQKGDIAEGYSVSREKKESFPLTVTSAQKNPTAFYLCASRAGNTIYFGEGSWLTVV.

The CDR3: CASSRLAQETQYF. CDR3 bases: TGTGCCAGCAGCAGACTAGCACAAGAGACCCAGTACTTC. The V call is TRBV12-3 or TRBV12-4, the J call TRBJ2-5, with 7 bases matching TRBD2. J gave up 2 bases and V 6 bases, and 3 bases lay outside the gene matches. The length of the CDR3 is 13 residues.

There are many counts of this clonotype. J is TRBJ2-7 and V is TRBV20-1; maybe TRBD1 (5 bases). The germline V gene encodes CDR1 DFQATT and CDR2 SNEGSKA (reference sequence). The CDR3 extends over 11 amino acids. Trimming removed 3 bases at V and 3 bases at J, with 6 bases between. Here the CDR3 reads CSARDNYEQYF. DNA of the CDR3: TGCAGTGCTAGGGACAACTACGAGCAGTACTTC.

This clonotype has at least ten counts. The CDR3 is CASSEVGARTDTQYF. CDR3 in DNA: TGTGCCAGCAGTGAAGTGGGGGCCCGCACAGATACGCAGTATTTT. The chain uses TRBV2 and TRBJ2-3; D is perhaps TRBD1 (6 bases). The V end was cut by 1 base, the J end by 1 base, with 9 bases between. From germline, CDR1 is SNHLY and CDR2 FYNNEI. The CDR3 loop spans 15 amino acids. The whole variable domain, filled in from reference TRBV2 and TRBJ2-3, reads EPEVTQTPSHQVTQMGQEVILRCVPISNHLYFYWYRQILGQKVEFLVSFYNNEISEKSEIFDDQFSVERPDGSNFTLKIRSTKLEDSAMYFCASSEVGARTDTQYFGPGTRLTVL.

The gene calls are TRBV12-3 or TRBV12-4 and TRBJ2-3; weak D call: TRBD1 (5 bases). The V gene lost 5 bases and the J gene lost 1 base, with 13 bases spanning the gap. The CDR3 sequence is 15 residues long. CDR3 DNA: TGTGCCAGCAGTCAGGGCCTCCCGCGCACAGATACGCAGTATTTT. This codes for CASSQGLPRTDTQYF.